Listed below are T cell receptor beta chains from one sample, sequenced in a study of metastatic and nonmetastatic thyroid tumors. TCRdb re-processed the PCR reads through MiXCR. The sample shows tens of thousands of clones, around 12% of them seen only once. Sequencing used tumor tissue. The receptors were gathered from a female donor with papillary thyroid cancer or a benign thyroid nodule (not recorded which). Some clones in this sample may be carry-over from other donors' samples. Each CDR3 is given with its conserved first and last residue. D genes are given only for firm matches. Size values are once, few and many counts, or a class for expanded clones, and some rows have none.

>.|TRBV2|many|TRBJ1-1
TGTGCCAGCAGTTTTAACACTGAAGCTTTCTTT
CASSFNTEAFF
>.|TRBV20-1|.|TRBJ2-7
TGCAGTGCTAGCCCCCTATTATGTTTCTCCTACGAGCAGTACTTC
CSASPLLCFSYEQYF
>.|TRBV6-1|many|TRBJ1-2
TGTGCCAGCGGCCCCGCGGCAGAGCAGGGCTACACCTTC
CASGPAAEQGYTF
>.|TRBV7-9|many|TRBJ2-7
TGTGCCAGCAGCAACACTGGACAACTGCCGCACTTC
CASSNTGQLPHF
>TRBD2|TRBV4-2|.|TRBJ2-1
TGTGCCAGCAGCCCGGGGGGAGGGCGGGGCTCCTACAATGAGCAGTTCTTC
CASSPGGGRGSYNEQFF
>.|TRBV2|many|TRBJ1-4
TGTGCCAGCAGTGAAGCGTCGGGACACGGAACAGGAAAACTGTTTTTT
CASSEASGHGTGKLFF
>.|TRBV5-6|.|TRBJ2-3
TGTGCAAGCAGCTTGTCGGCAGATACGCAGTATTTT
CASSLSADTQYF
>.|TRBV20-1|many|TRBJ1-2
TGCAGTGCTAGGGGAGAGGACTATGGCTACACCTTC
CSARGEDYGYTF
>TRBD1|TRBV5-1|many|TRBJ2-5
TGCGCCAGCCAACAGGGGTCCGAGACCCAGTACTTC
CASQQGSETQYF
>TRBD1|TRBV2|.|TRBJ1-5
TGTGCCAGCAGTCCCTCGGGGACAGGGAACCAGCATTTT
CASSPSGTGNQHF
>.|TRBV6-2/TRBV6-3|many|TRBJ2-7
TGTGCCAGCAGCCTGTCGCTGACTAGTTTCCACGAGCAGTACTTC
CASSLSLTSFHEQYF
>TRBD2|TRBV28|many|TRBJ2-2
TGTGCCAGCACTTTTACTCTAGCGGGAGCGACCGGGGAGCTGTTTTTT
CASTFTLAGATGELFF
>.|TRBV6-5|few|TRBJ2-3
TGTGCCAGCAGTGACTCGGGGTTCACAGATACGCAGTATTTT
CASSDSGFTDTQYF
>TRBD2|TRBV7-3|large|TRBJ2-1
TGTGCCAGCAGCTTAAGTACCCGAGGCCGACTAGCGGGAGGCAATGAGCAGTTCTTC
CASSLSTRGRLAGGNEQFF
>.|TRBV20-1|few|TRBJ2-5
TGCAGTGCTAGCGGAGGGGGGGAGACCCAGTACTTC
CSASGGGETQYF
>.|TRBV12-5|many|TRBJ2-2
TGTGCTAGTGGTTTGGTACGAGGGGAGCGGTTAACCGGGGAGCTGTTTTTT
CASGLVRGERLTGELFF
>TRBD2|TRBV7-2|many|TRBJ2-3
TGTGCCAGCAGCTTCCGCGGGAGAGTGCCAGATACGCAGTATTTT
CASSFRGRVPDTQYF
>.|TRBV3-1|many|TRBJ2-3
TGTGCCAGCAGCCATTCCGGGACTTCCACAGATACGCAGTATTTT
CASSHSGTSTDTQYF
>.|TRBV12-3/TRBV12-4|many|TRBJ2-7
TGTGCCAACCCTCTCTACGAGCAGTACTTC
CANPLYEQYF
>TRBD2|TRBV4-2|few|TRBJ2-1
TGTGCCAGCAGCGAGGATAGCGGGAGTTACAATGAGCAGTTCTTC
CASSEDSGSYNEQFF
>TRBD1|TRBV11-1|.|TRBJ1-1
TGTGCCACCAGCTTGGGCTTGCGACAGGGAGGGTCGGGCACTGAAGCTTTCTTT
CATSLGLRQGGSGTEAFF
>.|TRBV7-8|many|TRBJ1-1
TGTGCCAGCAGCCCGGGCCTTCAGAACACTGAAGCTTTCTTT
CASSPGLQNTEAFF
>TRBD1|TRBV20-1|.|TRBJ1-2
TGCAGTGCTCGAATCCCGGGACAGGGGGCTCCTTGGTGCTATGGCTACACCTTC
CSARIPGQGAPWCYGYTF
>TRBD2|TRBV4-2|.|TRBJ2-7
TGTGCCAGCAGCCAAGAGACTAGCGGGGGTGGAGAGCAGTACTTC
CASSQETSGGGEQYF
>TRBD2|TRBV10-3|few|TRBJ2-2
TGTGCCATCAGTAAGCGGGAGGACGACACCGGGGAGCTTTTTTTT
CAISKREDDTGELFF
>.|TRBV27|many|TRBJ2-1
TGTGCCAGCAGTTTAGCGGGTATCCGGTACAATGAGCAGTTCTTC
CASSLAGIRYNEQFF
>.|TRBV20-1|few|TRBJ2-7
TGCAGTGCTAAATCACCTCCGCCTAGCGATACCTACGAGCAGTACTTC
CSAKSPPPSDTYEQYF
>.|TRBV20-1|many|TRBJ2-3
TGCAGTGCTAGAGGAGTCAGGGGGGGCACAGATACGCAGTATTTT
CSARGVRGGTDTQYF
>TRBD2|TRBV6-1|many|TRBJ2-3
TGTGCCAGCAGACCGGGAGGGGCCAGGGATACGCAGTATTTT
CASRPGGARDTQYF
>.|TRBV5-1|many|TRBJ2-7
TGCGCCAGCAGCTTGGCGACCCGCGGGGCAAGTGACGAGCAGTACTTC
CASSLATRGASDEQYF
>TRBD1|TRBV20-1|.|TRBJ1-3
TGCAGTGCCAGACGCCCCCCCGGGACAGGGGCCGCAGGTGTAAACACCATATATTTT
CSARRPPGTGAAGVNTIYF
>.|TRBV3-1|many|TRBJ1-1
TGTGCCAGCAGCCAAGATATGGGGGGACAAGCTTTCTTT
CASSQDMGGQAFF
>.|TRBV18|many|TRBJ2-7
TGTGCCAGCTCACCAACGACCTACTACGAGCAGTACTTC
CASSPTTYYEQYF
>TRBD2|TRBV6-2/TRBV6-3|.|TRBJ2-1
TGTGCCAGCAGACCCCTAGCGGGAGTTCACTCCAACCTTCGTTCTGAGCAGTTCTTC
CASRPLAGVHSNLRSEQFF
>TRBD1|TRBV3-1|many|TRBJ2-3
TGTGCCAGCAGCCAACGGCCGGGACAGGGTTTGACAGATACGCAGTATTTT
CASSQRPGQGLTDTQYF
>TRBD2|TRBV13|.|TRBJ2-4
TGTGCCAGCAGCAGGGGACTAGCGGTACAGTACTTC
CASSRGLAVQYF
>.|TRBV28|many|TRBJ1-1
TGTGCCAGCCGTAATGGCCCTTGGGCTTTCTTT
CASRNGPWAFF
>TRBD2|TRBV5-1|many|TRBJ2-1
TGCGCCAGCAGATCCGGGACTAGAGGGGAGCAGTTCTTC
CASRSGTRGEQFF
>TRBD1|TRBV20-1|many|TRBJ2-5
TGCAGTGCTAGAGACGCACTCCGGGACAGGGGATGGGAGACCCAGTACTTC
CSARDALRDRGWETQYF
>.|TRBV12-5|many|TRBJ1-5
TGTGCTAGTGGTTTCGATAGCAATCAGCCCCAGCATTTT
CASGFDSNQPQHF
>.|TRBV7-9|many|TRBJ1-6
TGTGCCAGCAGCTTAATCCCGGGGGCGGTTAATTCACCCCTCCACTTT
CASSLIPGAVNSPLHF
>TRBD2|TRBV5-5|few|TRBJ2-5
TGTGCCAGCAGTCTGATATCTGGCGGGAGGGCCAGCGAGACCCAGTACTTC
CASSLISGGRASETQYF